Listed here are 20 T cell receptor beta chains from one sample, sequenced in a study of vaccination and CD4 T cells after COVID-19. CD4+ T cells that had been cultured provided DNA sequenced with the Oncomine TCR Beta short-read assay. TCRdb independently ran MiXCR on the PCR reads; one entry per CDR3 protein. The table shows about 6,400 distinct CDR3 sequences, with 40% to 60% occurring only once. No antigen has been assigned to these receptors. Specified treatment: roughly ten-day PBMC culture with coronavirus spike peptide pools or control peptides (ViraFEST assay). These CD4+ T cells came from an unexposed donor, sampled before the COVID-19 pandemic (2011-2018). Source material: CD4+ T cells from blood, cultured in vitro. The origin of the receptors is a human donor in good health.

The V and J genes are TRBV25-1 and TRBJ1-1; D possibly corresponds to TRBD1 (5 bases). Germline CDR1 and CDR2: MGHDK and SYGVNS. With 6 bases removed from V and 4 bases from J, the gap between germline ends came to 12 bases. This CDR3 contains 13 residues. As DNA, the CDR3 is TGTGCCAGCAGGGCAGGGTGGGGCACTGAAGCTTTCTTT. Protein: CASRAGWGTEAFF.

A note on this clonotype: One end of the junction varies from germline; a read error may be responsible. V is TRBV5-4 and J is TRBJ2-1; a possible D gene is TRBD2 (6 bases). This CDR3 has 13 residues. Germline-derived CDR1 and CDR2 are SGHNT and YYREEE (reference sequence). CDR3 amino acids: CASSLNEGLPSIF. The CDR3, as DNA: TGTGCCAGCAGCTTGAACGAGGGACTCCCCTCCATCTTC.

The J gene is TRBJ2-7, the V gene TRBV5-8, with 8 bases matching TRBD2. V lost 3 bases and J lost 4; bases outside the gene matches: 6. In germline, CDR1 is SGHTS, CDR2 YDEGEE. The CDR3 spans 14 residues. CDR3: CASSSKRGSYEQYF. Written as DNA, the CDR3 is TGTGCCAGCAGCTCTAAGCGGGGGAGTTACGAGCAGTACTTC.

The rearrangement links TRBV5-1 to TRBJ1-6; no firm D call. Trimming cost V 4 bases and J 10 bases, with 6 bases left between them. In germline, CDR1 is SGHRS, CDR2 YFSETQ. The CDR3 contains 11 residues. CDR3 DNA: TGCGCCAGCAGCGAGAACTCACCCCTCCACTTT. Its protein is CASSENSPLHF.

This clonotype was detected a few times. The rearrangement joins TRBV7-2 to TRBJ2-3, with TRBD2 matching over 7 bases. This CDR3 has 15 amino acids. The V segment lost 6 bases and the J segment 6 bases; nucleotides outside the gene matches: 12. Germline V gives CDR1 SGHTA, CDR2 FQGNSA. The CDR3 reads CASRGTSVAADTQYF. CDR3 in DNA: TGTGCCAGCAGGGGCACTAGCGTCGCAGCCGATACGCAGTATTTT.

This clonotype was detected only a few times. One junction end does not reproduce the germline sequence, and a read error may be involved. This rearrangement joins TRBV20-1 to TRBJ2-2; 8 bases agree with TRBD2. The CDR3 has 14 residues. From germline, CDR1 is DFQATT and CDR2 SNEGSKA (reference sequence). For the CDR3, the DNA is TGCAGTGCCAACTTAGCGGGGAACGCCGGGGAGCTGTTTTTT. Protein product: CSANLAGNAGELFF.

This chain joins TRBV9 and TRBJ2-7; D remains unclear. V lost 4 bases and J lost 6, with 14 bases in between. CDR3 length equals 13 residues. Germline assignment: CDR1 SGDLS and CDR2 YYNGEE. This chain's CDR3 is CASSPRPMAEQYF. The CDR3 DNA is TGTGCCAGCAGCCCCCGACCCATGGCCGAGCAGTACTTC.

This clonotype was picked up a small number of times. The chain couples TRBV12-3 or TRBV12-4 to TRBJ1-2; D not resolved. Trimming took 6 bases from V and 2 from J, leaving 4 bases between them. CDR3 size: 11 residues. The CDR3 reads CASSYNYGYTF. Written as DNA, the CDR3 is TGTGCCAGCAGCTACAACTATGGCTACACCTTC.

J is TRBJ2-7 and V is TRBV30; 10 bases are shared with TRBD2. Germline V lookup: CDR1 GTSNPN, CDR2 SVGIG (reference sequence). The V segment lost 6 bases and the J segment 2 bases; nucleotides outside the gene matches: 7. The CDR3 runs 14 residues. The CDR3 region has the DNA TGTGCCTGCCGCCGGACTAGCGGAACCTACGAGCAGTACTTC. Translating it yields CACRRTSGTYEQYF.

The V gene is TRBV4-1, the J gene TRBJ1-1; 10 nucleotides agree with TRBD1. Germline V lookup: CDR1 MGHRA, CDR2 YSYEKL. CDR3 size: 15 residues. The ends lost 3 bases at V and 4 bases at J; junction bases unmatched: 5. CDR3 residues: CASSQVTGGPTEAFF. CDR3 DNA sequence: TGCGCCAGCAGCCAGGTGACAGGGGGCCCCACTGAAGCTTTCTTT.

In its sample, this clonotype is medium-sized. DNA for the CDR3: TGTGCCAGCAGCTTAAATGGAAATACGCAGTATTTT. Protein: CASSLNGNTQYF. The rearrangement uses TRBV7-8 and TRBJ2-3, with D hard to call. In germline, CDR1 is SGHVS, CDR2 FQNEAQ. Trimming pared 2 bases from V and 7 bases from J, leaving 7 bases between. The CDR3 contains 12 residues.

The table lists this clonotype with a few counts. The V call is TRBV19, the J call TRBJ2-4; no reliable D call. The CDR3 contains 15 residues. Germline CDR1 is LNHDA and CDR2 is SQIVND (reference sequence). V was trimmed by 5 bases and J by 6 bases, leaving 17 bases between them. The DNA for the CDR3 is TGTGCCAGTAGTCTTAATGGGGTATCGGGAAACATTCAGTACTTC. Amino acid sequence: CASSLNGVSGNIQYF.

This clonotype has only a few counts. The chain employs TRBV24-1 and TRBJ1-5; no firm D call. CDR3 length: 13 residues. V lost 4 bases to trimming and J lost 5 bases, with 8 bases between them. CDR1 and CDR2 from the germline V gene are KGHDR and SFDVKD. In nucleotides, the CDR3 is TGTGCCACCAGTGAACGCAGTTATCAGCCCCAGCATTTT. It specifies CATSERSYQPQHF.

The table lists this clonotype with a few counts. This chain links TRBV21-1 with TRBJ2-3; TRBD1, the D gene given by the table, was not confirmed from the DNA. TRBV21-1 is flagged as a pseudogene. The CDR3 sequence is 16 residues long. The CDR3 DNA sequence: TGTGCCAGCAGCAAAGTTGGAGGGGGACACGCAGATACGCAGTATTTT. Residues: CASSKVGGGHADTQYF.

The chain links TRBV7-2 to TRBJ2-7, with TRBD1 identical over 7 bases. The CDR3 length is 16 residues. Germline V gene lookup returns CDR1 SGHTA and CDR2 FQGNSA. Trimming at V came to 4 bases and at J to 3 bases, leaving 12 bases not matched to a gene. The CDR3 region has the DNA TGTGCCAGCAGCTCCTCGGCGGCCGCAGGGGGCTACGAGCAGTACTTC. It codes for CASSSSAAAGGYEQYF.

This clonotype has more than one count but fewer than ten. This chain joins TRBV28 and TRBJ2-2; the D is unclear. V lost 7 bases, J lost 5 bases, and 11 bases lay in between. This CDR3 is built from 13 residues. Germline-derived CDR1 and CDR2 are MDHEN and SYDVKM. DNA of the CDR3: TGTGCCAGCACCGTGAGACGGACCGGGGAGCTGTTTTTT. Its translation: CASTVRRTGELFF.

CDR3 sequence: CATSAGTSGSGNEQFF. For the CDR3, the DNA is TGTGCCACCAGTGCCGGGACTAGCGGGAGTGGTAATGAGCAGTTCTTC. The rearrangement uses TRBV24-1 and TRBJ2-1; 14 nucleotides match TRBD2. Unmatched junction bases numbered 6, after V lost 5 bases and J lost 7 bases. Germline V lookup: CDR1 KGHDR, CDR2 SFDVKD. The CDR3 extends over 16 amino acids.

This chain uses TRBV12-3 or TRBV12-4 with TRBJ2-7, with D maybe TRBD1 (5 bases). The CDR3 is 15 amino acids. The germline V and J ends were trimmed by 3 bases and 2 bases, with 14 bases remaining between them. The CDR3 DNA is TGTGCCAGCAGTTTCCTGTCAGGGATTGCCTACGAGCAGTACTTC. This translates into CASSFLSGIAYEQYF.

This clonotype was seen a few times. The chain combines TRBV6-1 with TRBJ1-2; TRBD1 matches 11 bases. V trimming: 6 bases; J trimming: 0 bases; junction bases outside the gene matches: 9. The CDR3 has 17 amino acids. Germline V CDR1 and CDR2: MNHNS, SASEGT. CDR3 residues: CASRGGQGDSPNYGYTF. In nucleotides, the CDR3 is TGTGCCAGCAGAGGGGGACAGGGGGATTCTCCTAACTATGGCTACACCTTC.

This chain connects TRBV19 to TRBJ1-6, with TRBD1 as a possible D gene (5 bases). CDR3 length equals 14 residues. V was trimmed by 4 bases and J by 10 bases, leaving 14 bases between them. Germline CDR1 is LNHDA and CDR2 is SQIVND (reference sequence). CDR3 nucleotides: TGTGCCAGTAGTACGGGACGGGACCAGTCACCCCTCCACTTT. This sequence encodes CASSTGRDQSPLHF.